The sample holds a few counts of the clone carrying this T cell receptor beta chain. Its antigen is not identified. This specimen comes from a study of cytomegalovirus exposure and HLA in healthy donors. Study conclusions and caveats: In an earlier analysis, productive rearrangement rates for most beta V segments clustered near 87% or 30%. CMV serostatus was the sole immune exposure data available. Cytomegalovirus status was reportedly diagnosed by the classifier with high sensitivity and specificity. CMV antigen specificity of a few CMV-associated chains was confirmed in vitro.

Germline V gene lookup returns CDR1 SGHVS and CDR2 FNYEAQ. The CDR3 extends over 12 amino acids. Trimming left V 5 bases short and J 5 bases short, with 9 bases between. Primers for the PCR totalled 60 Vbeta and 13 Jbeta. Assay: immunoSEQ multiplex PCR; the TCRdb copy retains only in-frame clones and omits some. The sample carries approximately 73,000 clones, around 60% recorded once. The sample consisted of PBMCs. The chain has TRBV7-6 and TRBJ2-5; D not certain. The sequence derives from a man aged 25 to 40 in good health and CMV-seropositive. The CDR3 DNA reads as TGTGCCAGCAGCAAAGCCATGGAGACCCAGTACTTC. Translating gives CASSKAMETQYF.